This T cell receptor beta chain was captured in a study of blood T cells in healthy people across ages. Findings of the study overall: In long-lived donors, naive CD4+ cell counts and diversity exceeded those of aged donors.

Trimming took 3 bases from V and 2 from J, leaving 11 bases between them. The CDR3 has 15 residues. Germline CDR1 LGHDT, CDR2 YNNKEL (reference sequence). This clonotype was picked up a small number of times. Antigen: not known. The use of a sample-barcoded 5' primer and a J-beta primer mix characterized a second PCR of about 7 to 12 cycles. TCRdb passed the 5' RACE reads through MiXCR, listing each CDR3 protein once. The data show some 730,000 distinct CDR3 sequences, with about 20% seen just once and about 22% held by the top ten. This sequence joins TRBV3-1 and TRBJ1-3, with a tentative D call TRBD1 (6 bases). What was sequenced was blood. The source is a man between 65 and 80 years old in good health. The CDR3, as DNA: TGTGCCAGCAGCCACACAGGGTTCCCTGGAAACACCATATATTTT. Protein sequence: CASSHTGFPGNTIYF. The entire variable domain, with the rest obtained from reference TRBV3-1 and TRBJ1-3, is as follows: DTAVSQTPKYLVTQMGNDKSIKCEQNLGHDTMYWYKQDSKKFLKIMFSYNNKELIINETVPNRFSPKSPDKAHLNLHINSLELGDSAVYFCASSHTGFPGNTIYFGEGSWLTVV.